This entry features one T cell receptor (beta chain) sequence. The repertoire was sequenced with immunoSEQ multiplex PCR; TCRdb's copy has only in-frame clones and lacks some. Among some 68,000 clones listed, roughly nine tenths were seen once. The entry originates in a study of blood T cell repertoires in COVID-19. The CDR3 covers 14 residues. Trimming cost V 7 bases and J 2 bases, with 14 bases left between them. Germline lookup yields CDR1 SGHNT and CDR2 YENEEA. This clonotype originated in a man over 45 with active COVID-19. The sample comprised peripheral blood. The chain links TRBV11-3 to TRBJ2-5; maybe TRBD2 (6 bases). The CDR3 loop is CASTTFGGQETQYF. CDR3 sequence (DNA): TGTGCCAGCACCACTTTCGGGGGACAAGAGACCCAGTACTTC.